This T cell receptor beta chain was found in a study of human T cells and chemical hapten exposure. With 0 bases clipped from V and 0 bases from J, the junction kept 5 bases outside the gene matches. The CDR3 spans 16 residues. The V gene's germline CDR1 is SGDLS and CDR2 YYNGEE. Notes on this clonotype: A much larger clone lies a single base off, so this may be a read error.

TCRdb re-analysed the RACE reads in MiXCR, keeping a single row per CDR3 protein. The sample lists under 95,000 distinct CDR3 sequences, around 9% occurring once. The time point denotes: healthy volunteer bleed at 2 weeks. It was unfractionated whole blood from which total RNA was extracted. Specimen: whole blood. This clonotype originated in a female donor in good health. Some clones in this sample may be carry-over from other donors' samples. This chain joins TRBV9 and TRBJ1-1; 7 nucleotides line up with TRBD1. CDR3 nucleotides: TGTGCCAGCAGCGTAGGATCAGACAGGGTGAACACTGAAGCTTTCTTT. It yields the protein CASSVGSDRVNTEAFF.